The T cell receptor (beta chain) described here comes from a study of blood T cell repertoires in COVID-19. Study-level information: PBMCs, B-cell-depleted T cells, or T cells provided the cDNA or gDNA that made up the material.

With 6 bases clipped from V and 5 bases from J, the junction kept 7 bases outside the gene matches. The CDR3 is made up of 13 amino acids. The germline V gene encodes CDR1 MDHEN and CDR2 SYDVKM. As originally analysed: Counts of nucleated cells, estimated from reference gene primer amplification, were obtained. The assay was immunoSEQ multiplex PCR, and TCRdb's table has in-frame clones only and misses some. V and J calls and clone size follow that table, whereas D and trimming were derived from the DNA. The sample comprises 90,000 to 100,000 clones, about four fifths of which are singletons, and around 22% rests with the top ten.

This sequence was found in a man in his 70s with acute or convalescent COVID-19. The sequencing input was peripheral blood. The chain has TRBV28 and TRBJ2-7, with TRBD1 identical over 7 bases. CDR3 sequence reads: CASRTFDRDEQYF. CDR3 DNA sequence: TGTGCCAGCAGGACTTTCGACAGGGACGAGCAGTACTTC.